These 20 T cell receptor beta chains were all obtained from the same sample, sequenced in a study of neoadjuvant anti-PD-1 for oral cavity cancer. Only in-frame clones appear in the TCRdb table, and some are missing; sequencing was by immunoSEQ multiplex PCR. The data show around 34,000 clones, about 86% seen once. The sample was PBMCs, taken before nivolumab (anti-PD-1) treatment. The receptors stem from a person aged 40 to 85 with oral cavity squamous cell carcinoma.

The sample holds one count of this clone. The rearrangement links TRBV19 to TRBJ1-2; TRBD1 aligns across 10 bases. The CDR3 consists of 14 residues. V was pared by 6 bases and J by 5 bases, with 6 bases of the junction left unmatched. The germline CDR1 and CDR2 sequences are LNHDA and SQIVND (reference sequence). The CDR3, as DNA: TGTGCCAGTAGAGCCGGGACAGGGGTATATGGCTACACCTTC. This encodes CASRAGTGVYGYTF.

The V gene is TRBV4-1, the J gene TRBJ1-5, with a weak D call TRBD1 (6 bases). The CDR3 sequence is 16 residues long. With 0 bases removed from V and 6 bases from J, the gap between germline ends came to 15 bases. The germline gives CDR1 MGHRA, CDR2 YSYEKL. For the CDR3, the DNA is TGCGCCAGCAGCCAAGATCCAACAGGGTATGGTCAGCCCCAGCATTTT. As protein: CASSQDPTGYGQPQHF.

The CDR3 coding sequence is TGTGCCAGCAGCTTGGACGGGGGGCGCCGGAACACTGAAGCTTTCTTT. Its translation is CASSLDGGRRNTEAFF. The rearrangement links TRBV5-5 to TRBJ1-1; D might be TRBD1 (6 bases). This CDR3 contains 16 residues. Germline V gene data show CDR1 as SGHKS and CDR2 as YYEKEE (reference sequence). The V end was cut by 0 bases, the J end by 1 base, with 13 bases between.

This chain links TRBV5-6 with TRBJ2-5; D possibly uses TRBD1 or TRBD2 (6 bases each). This CDR3 contains 14 residues. Germline-derived CDR1 and CDR2 are SGHDT and YYEEEE. V was clipped by 4 bases and J by 7 bases, with 17 bases between them. CDR3 nucleotide sequence: TGTGCCAGCAGCAGGGGGAGACTAGAGGCGACCCAGTACTTC. Residues: CASSRGRLEATQYF.

The rearrangement uses TRBV2 and TRBJ1-6; the D gene is possibly TRBD1 (6 bases). This CDR3 spans 14 amino acids. Germline V gene lookup returns CDR1 SNHLY and CDR2 FYNNEI. V shed 2 bases and J shed 7 bases, with 9 bases lying between them. The CDR3 protein is CASSENRANSPLHF. For the CDR3, the DNA is TGTGCCAGCAGTGAAAACAGGGCGAATTCACCCCTCCACTTT.

The J gene is TRBJ2-7, the V gene TRBV5-4; D unresolved. Per the germline V gene, CDR1 is SGHNT and CDR2 is YYREEE (reference sequence). V was trimmed by 0 bases and J by 2 bases, leaving 9 bases between them. The CDR3 is 14 residues long. The CDR3 loop is CASSLGRSAYEQYF. The CDR3 DNA reads TGTGCCAGCAGCTTGGGGCGGTCTGCCTACGAGCAGTACTTC.

V gene TRBV6-5 combines with J gene TRBJ1-2; TRBD1 aligns across 9 bases. Germline CDR1 is MNHEY and CDR2 is SVGAGI. The CDR3 is made up of 15 amino acids. V lost 6 bases, J lost 4 bases, and 9 bases stayed unmatched. The CDR3 bases are TGTGCCAGCAGGGGACAGGGTCGTTCTTCCTATGGCTACACCTTC. Its translation: CASRGQGRSSYGYTF.

V is TRBV5-1 and J is TRBJ1-2, with 11 nucleotides matching TRBD1. CDR1 is SGHRS and CDR2 is YFSETQ in the germline V gene. CDR3 length equals 15 residues. V shed 4 bases, J shed 5 bases, and the junction held 7 bases outside the gene matches. For the CDR3, the DNA is TGCGCCAGCAGCCCGGGACAGGGGGGTGTATATGGCTACACCTTC. It codes for CASSPGQGGVYGYTF.

The J gene is TRBJ1-2, the V gene TRBV9; a possible D gene is TRBD1 (5 bases). V was trimmed by 7 bases and J by 4 bases, leaving 26 bases between them. Looked up from germline, CDR1 is SGDLS and CDR2 is YYNGEE. This CDR3 contains 17 residues. CDR3: CASYGEGPSGRSYGYTF. For the CDR3, the DNA is TGTGCCAGCTACGGGGAGGGACCTTCCGGAAGATCCTATGGCTACACCTTC.

The V call is TRBV7-8, the J call TRBJ1-2, with TRBD1 as a possible D gene (6 bases). CDR3 size: 14 residues. Trimming took off 4 bases at V and 8 bases at J, with 17 bases between the two ends. Germline CDR1 reads SGHVS; CDR2 reads FQNEAQ. Written as DNA, the CDR3 is TGTGCCAGCAGCTCTGACAGGTCAGGGTCCGGCTACACCTTC. The encoded protein is CASSSDRSGSGYTF.

This clone was observed once. V is TRBV27 and J is TRBJ2-2; 11 positions agree with TRBD1. Germline V gives CDR1 MNHEY, CDR2 SMNVEV (reference sequence). V dropped 5 bases and J dropped 4; count of bases not matched to a gene: 6. The CDR3 length is 16 residues. The CDR3 nucleotides are TGTGCCAGCAGTCCGTGGACAGGGGGCGGCACCGGGGAGCTGTTTTTT. Its protein product is CASSPWTGGGTGELFF.

V gene TRBV7-2 combines with J gene TRBJ2-3; D is undetermined. CDR3 size: 16 residues. V dropped 0 bases and J dropped 1 base, with 11 bases sitting between them. Germline lookup yields CDR1 SGHTA and CDR2 FQGNSA. The CDR3: CASSLAYGERTDTQYF. As DNA, the CDR3 is TGTGCCAGCAGCTTAGCTTACGGAGAACGCACAGATACGCAGTATTTT. Filled out from reference TRBV7-2 and TRBJ2-3, the complete variable domain reads GAGVSQSPSNKVTEKGKDVELRCDPISGHTALYWYRQSLGQGLEFLIYFQGNSAPDKSGLPSDRFSAERTGGSVSTLTIQRTQQEDSAVYLCASSLAYGERTDTQYFGPGTRLTVL.

The chain recombines TRBV5-6 with TRBJ2-2, with D perhaps matching TRBD1 (7 bases). This CDR3 contains 15 residues. V dropped 2 bases and J dropped 3 bases, with 11 bases sitting between them. Germline V gene sequence: CDR1 SGHDT, CDR2 YYEEEE. The CDR3 DNA is TGTGCCAGCAGCTTCAGGGGGGTGGACACCGGGGAGCTGTTTTTT. Its protein product is CASSFRGVDTGELFF.

The chain recombines TRBV27 with TRBJ1-2; weak D call: TRBD1 (6 bases). The CDR3 is 15 residues long. From germline, CDR1 is MNHEY and CDR2 SMNVEV (reference sequence). V was trimmed by 6 bases and J by 4 bases, leaving 18 bases between them. The chain's CDR3 is CASSPAAGGIYGYTF. The CDR3 DNA reads as TGTGCCAGCAGCCCCGCGGCGGGGGGCATCTATGGCTACACCTTC.

The chain is built from TRBV28 and TRBJ1-4; a possible D gene is TRBD1 (5 bases). The germline CDR1 and CDR2 sequences are MDHEN and SYDVKM. Trimming pared 5 bases from V and 10 bases from J, leaving 23 bases between. This CDR3 has 16 amino acids. The CDR3 is CASSLSDGLGLGKLFF. The CDR3 DNA reads TGTGCCAGCAGTCTCTCGGACGGCCTGGGGCTGGGAAAACTGTTTTTT.

J is TRBJ2-7 and V is TRBV7-2; D not resolved. CDR1 is SGHTA, CDR2 FQGNSA, per germline. The CDR3 covers 14 residues. Between the trimmed V and J ends, which lost 6 bases and 5 bases, there was a span of 17 bases. This CDR3 reads CASSPGGWSDEQYF. The CDR3, as DNA: TGTGCCAGCAGTCCCGGCGGATGGTCGGACGAGCAGTACTTC.

This clone was recorded once. CDR3 protein: CASSLRSSYGYTF. The CDR3 region has the DNA TGTGCCAGCAGCTTGCGGTCGAGCTATGGCTACACCTTC. J is TRBJ1-2 and V is TRBV5-4; D is ambiguous. V gave up 1 base and J gave up 4 bases, with 8 bases separating them. CDR3 length: 13 amino acids. Per germline, CDR1 SGHNT and CDR2 YYREEE (reference sequence).

This clone was seen more than once but under ten times. The chain is built from TRBV6-1 and TRBJ1-5; D may be TRBD1 (6 bases). Germline lookup yields CDR1 MNHNS and CDR2 SASEGT. V was cut by 0 bases and J by 0 bases, with 9 bases left in between. The CDR3 spans 16 residues. The CDR3: CASSEAAGDSNQPQHF. CDR3 in DNA: TGTGCCAGCAGTGAAGCAGCAGGGGATAGCAATCAGCCCCAGCATTTT.

The genes are TRBV5-1 and TRBJ2-2; 9 bases match TRBD1. V gave up 0 bases and J gave up 7 bases; unmatched junction bases: 22. The CDR3 length is 21 residues. Germline lookup yields CDR1 SGHRS and CDR2 YFSETQ. The DNA of the CDR3 is TGCGCCAGCAGCTTGGGCCTCTGGCCCCCGGGACAGGGATTGGAAATCGGGGAGCTGTTTTTT. Translation: CASSLGLWPPGQGLEIGELFF.

The chain combines TRBV5-6 with TRBJ1-1; D call uncertain. V lost 3 bases to trimming and J lost 4 bases, with 13 bases between them. The CDR3 loop spans 14 amino acids. Per the germline V gene, CDR1 is SGHDT and CDR2 is YYEEEE. The CDR3 here is CASSWARMSTEAFF. The CDR3 DNA is TGTGCCAGCAGCTGGGCCCGGATGAGCACTGAAGCTTTCTTT.